The 9 T cell receptor beta chains given below trace back to one sample, sequenced in a study of blood T cell repertoires in COVID-19 (dated by TCRdb to the early 2020s). Library preparation used the immunoSEQ multiplex PCR assay. TCRdb retrieved this table from immuneACCESS and kept in-frame rearrangements only. Not all clones are present; in checked studies, unresolved V genes account for under half, and no reason is known for the remainder. The table for this sample lists around 300,000 clones; more than 75% of them were counted only once. The ten largest account for about 3.9% of the sample. Specimen: peripheral blood. These receptors were taken from a woman between 45 and 65 years old with active or convalescent COVID-19.

This sequence joins TRBV19 and TRBJ1-5; D possibly corresponds to TRBD1 (5 bases). V was clipped by 6 bases and J by 2 bases, with 17 bases between them. This CDR3 is 16 amino acids long. Germline V gene data show CDR1 as LNHDA and CDR2 as SQIVND (reference sequence). This CDR3 reads CASSPGGRGGNQPQHF. The DNA for the CDR3 is TGTGCCAGTAGCCCGGGGGGAAGGGGTGGCAATCAGCCCCAGCATTTT. The full variable domain, its missing parts supplied by reference TRBV19 and TRBJ1-5, is DGGITQSPKYLFRKEGQNVTLSCEQNLNHDAMYWYRQDPGQGLRLIYYSQIVNDFQKGDIAEGYSVSREKKESFPLTVTSAQKNPTAFYLCASSPGGRGGNQPQHFGDGTRLSIL.

In its sample, this clone was seen once. V usage is TRBV11-2 and J usage is TRBJ2-5, with 9 positions matching TRBD1. CDR3 length equals 13 residues. The V segment lost 5 bases and the J segment 4 bases; nucleotides outside the gene matches: 2. Germline loops: CDR1 SGHAT, CDR2 FQNNGV. The CDR3 region has the DNA TGTGCCAGCAGCCTACAGGGGGCAGAGACCCAGTACTTC. Its protein is CASSLQGAETQYF. The variable domain in full, with the rest retrieved from reference TRBV11-2 and TRBJ2-5, is EAGVAQSPRYKIIEKRQSVAFWCNPISGHATLYWYQQILGQGPKLLIQFQNNGVVDDSQLPKDRFSAERLKGVDSTLKIQPAKLEDSAVYLCASSLQGAETQYFGPGTRLLVL.

The chain carries TRBV9 and TRBJ1-4; TRBD1 agrees at 11 bases. Germline CDR1 is SGDLS and CDR2 is YYNGEE. V trimming: 2 bases; J trimming: 6 bases; junction bases outside the gene matches: 3. This CDR3 is 15 amino acids long. The CDR3, as DNA: TGTGCCAGCAGCGTTGAGGGACAGGGGGATGAAAAACTGTTTTTT. Encoded protein: CASSVEGQGDEKLFF.

This clone is a singleton in its sample. The chain recombines TRBV7-2 with TRBJ1-1; D unresolved. Trimming took 2 bases from V and 8 from J, leaving 12 bases between them. The germline CDR1 and CDR2 sequences are SGHTA and FQGNSA. This CDR3 has 13 amino acids. The CDR3 nucleotides read TGTGCCAGCAGCTTACTACTTAGGAGCGAAGCTTTCTTT. It specifies CASSLLLRSEAFF.

This clone was recorded once. The chain joins TRBV11-2 to TRBJ1-5; 7 bases align to TRBD1. With 1 base clipped from V and 2 bases from J, the junction kept 5 bases outside the gene matches. Germline V gene lookup returns CDR1 SGHAT and CDR2 FQNNGV. The CDR3 is made up of 16 amino acids. The CDR3 bases are TGTGCCAGCAGCTTAGGGGACAGTGGAGGCAATCAGCCCCAGCATTTT. Encoded protein: CASSLGDSGGNQPQHF.

This chain uses TRBV7-3 with TRBJ2-3; 8 bases are shared with TRBD2. This CDR3 contains 14 residues. Germline lookup yields CDR1 SGHTA and CDR2 FQGTGA. V dropped 4 bases and J dropped 4; count of bases not matched to a gene: 4. The CDR3 coding sequence is TGTGCCAGCAGCTACGGGGGGGCAGCAGATACGCAGTATTTT. It codes for CASSYGGAADTQYF.

The V call is TRBV30, the J call TRBJ2-2; TRBD1 matches at 12 bases. CDR1 and CDR2 from the germline V gene are GTSNPN and SVGIG (reference sequence). With 2 bases clipped from V and 8 bases from J, the junction kept 6 bases outside the gene matches. The CDR3 loop spans 15 amino acids. This CDR3 reads CAWSTGDRGRGELFF. CDR3 nucleotides: TGTGCCTGGAGTACCGGGGACAGGGGGCGAGGGGAGCTGTTTTTT.

The rearrangement links TRBV5-5 to TRBJ2-5; the D gene is possibly TRBD1 (6 bases). The length of the CDR3 is 14 residues. Per germline, CDR1 SGHKS and CDR2 YYEKEE (reference sequence). Trimming took 5 bases from V and 5 from J, leaving 16 bases between them. This CDR3 reads CASSKGGLEETQYF. The DNA of the CDR3 is TGTGCCAGCAGTAAAGGGGGATTAGAGGAGACCCAGTACTTC.

The rearrangement joins TRBV4-2 to TRBJ1-2; 7 positions match TRBD1. The trim removed 0 bases at V and 6 bases at J, leaving 10 bases unmatched. CDR1 and CDR2 from the germline V gene are LGHNA and YNFKEQ. The length of the CDR3 is 16 residues. The CDR3 DNA follows: TGTGCCAGCAGCCAAGATAAAGGGCCAGGGGGAGATGGCTACACCTTC. Amino acid sequence: CASSQDKGPGGDGYTF.